This T cell receptor beta chain comes out of a study of blood T cells in healthy people across ages. The use of a sample-barcoded 5' primer and a J-beta primer mix characterized a second PCR of roughly 6 to 11 cycles. TCRdb used MiXCR to reprocess the 5' RACE reads, holding one entry per CDR3 protein. The repertoire holds more than 900,000 distinct CDR3 sequences, with roughly 29% as singletons. Germline loops: CDR1 MNHNY, CDR2 SVGAGI (reference sequence). This CDR3 spans 15 amino acids. Deletions cut 0 bases from V and 0 bases from J, with 9 bases between. This clonotype has ten or more counts. A further study also used this sample, focusing on T cells of mothers and their children.

The gene calls are TRBV6-6 and TRBJ2-7, with a weak D call TRBD1 (6 bases). Sequencing input: blood. This clonotype was obtained from a woman in her 40s in good health. Here the CDR3 reads CASSYSPDSSYEQYF. CDR3 nucleotide sequence: TGTGCCAGCAGTTACTCCCCGGACAGCTCCTACGAGCAGTACTTC.